The 10 T cell receptor beta chains below all came from one sample that was sequenced in a study of T cells in pancreatic ductal adenocarcinoma. Data came from immunoSEQ multiplex PCR; TCRdb stores just in-frame clones and leaves some out. The data contain 85,000 to 120,000 clones, about 95% of them singletons. No neoadjuvant therapy was given to the selected pancreatic ductal adenocarcinoma patients before their surgery. Source material: PBMCs. These receptors were taken from a human donor with pancreatic ductal adenocarcinoma.

The J gene is TRBJ2-1, the V gene TRBV28; 9 bases agree with TRBD1. The CDR3 runs to 15 residues. The germline V gene encodes CDR1 MDHEN and CDR2 SYDVKM. V dropped 1 base and J dropped 9; count of bases not matched to a gene: 7. The CDR3 nucleotides read TGTGCCAGCAGTTTATACGGACAGGGGTCTGGTGAGCAGTTCTTC. Its protein product is CASSLYGQGSGEQFF.

CDR3 coding DNA: TGTGCCAGCAGTTACTCACAGGGCTGGGAAAACATTCAGTACTTC. Residues: CASSYSQGWENIQYF. The chain has TRBV6-6 and TRBJ2-4; maybe TRBD1 (6 bases). Germline loops: CDR1 MNHNY, CDR2 SVGAGI (reference sequence). V was trimmed by 0 bases and J by 5 bases, leaving 11 bases between them. The CDR3 sequence is 15 residues long.

V usage is TRBV6-5 and J usage is TRBJ1-2, with D perhaps TRBD1 (5 bases). The CDR3 contains 15 residues. The V gene lost 0 bases and the J gene lost 8 bases, with 16 bases spanning the gap. Per the germline V gene, CDR1 is MNHEY and CDR2 is SVGAGI. Written as DNA, the CDR3 is TGTGCCAGCAGTTACTCGATGGAAGGGGCGGAGGGCTACACCTTC. Its protein product is CASSYSMEGAEGYTF.

The gene calls are TRBV19 and TRBJ2-1, with D unresolved. The ends were cut back, 7 bases at V and 6 bases at J, with 22 bases in the middle. The CDR3 covers 16 residues. Germline values: CDR1 LNHDA, CDR2 SQIVND (reference sequence). CDR3 in DNA: TGTGCCAGTACCGGATCTAGTAGGCTTTTAGGCAATGAGCAGTTCTTC. It encodes CASTGSSRLLGNEQFF.

The J gene is TRBJ2-1, the V gene TRBV7-2; the match to TRBD2 covers 7 bases. Germline trimming cut 9 bases from V and 4 bases from J; bases unmatched to any gene: 9. The CDR3 totals 14 residues. CDR1 is SGHTA, CDR2 FQGNSA, per germline. The CDR3 loop is CARAVAGLYNEQFF. The DNA for the CDR3 is TGTGCCAGGGCCGTAGCGGGTCTTTACAATGAGCAGTTCTTC.

CDR3 amino acids: CASSPPPGRDTQYF. The CDR3 coding sequence is TGTGCCAGCTCACCACCACCCGGGAGAGATACGCAGTATTTT. J is TRBJ2-3 and V is TRBV18; D is perhaps TRBD2 (6 bases). Germline V gives CDR1 KGHSH, CDR2 LQKENI. Trimming took off 0 bases at V and 5 bases at J, with 9 bases between the two ends. This CDR3 comprises 14 residues. Supplemented by reference TRBV18 and TRBJ2-3, the full variable domain reads NAGVMQNPRHLVRRRGQEARLRCSPMKGHSHVYWYRQLPEEGLKFMVYLQKENIIDESGMPKERFSAEFPKEGPSILRIQQVVRGDSAAYFCASSPPPGRDTQYFGPGTRLTVL.

With respect to this clone: Within the sample, other DNA sequences also encode this same CDR3. V and J are TRBV9 and TRBJ1-1, with a possible D match to TRBD1 (5 bases). V lost 0 bases, J lost 0 bases, and 9 bases lay in between. The CDR3 sequence is 15 residues long. Germline-derived CDR1 and CDR2 are SGDLS and YYNGEE. The CDR3 sequence: CASSVGTGLNTEAFF. The CDR3 nucleotides read TGTGCCAGCAGCGTAGGTACAGGACTGAACACTGAAGCTTTCTTT.

The chain combines TRBV30 with TRBJ1-2; a weak D match, TRBD1 (6 bases). CDR1 is GTSNPN and CDR2 is SVGIG in the germline V gene (reference sequence). Trimming stripped 0 bases from V and 6 bases from J, with 8 bases between. The CDR3 has 12 residues. The CDR3 sequence is CAWSVQGNGYTF. CDR3 nucleotide sequence: TGTGCCTGGAGTGTACAGGGAAATGGCTACACCTTC.

The chain couples TRBV29-1 to TRBJ2-1; 10 nucleotides line up with TRBD2. Trimming took 6 bases from V and 4 from J; bases not matched to a gene: 6. The length of the CDR3 is 14 residues. CDR1 and CDR2 from the germline V gene are SQVTM and ANQGSEA. CDR3 protein: CSVDRTSGYNEQFF. CDR3 in DNA: TGCAGCGTAGATAGGACTAGCGGATACAATGAGCAGTTCTTC.

This clone has just one count. J is TRBJ1-5 and V is TRBV12-1; TRBD1 reflects the table's D call only, with no check against the DNA. TRBV12-1 is an annotated pseudogene. The CDR3 is 17 residues long. The CDR3 coding sequence is TGTGCCAGCAGCTGGCCGGGGACAGATGTTCCGGTTCAGCCCCAGCATTTT. Its translation: CASSWPGTDVPVQPQHF.